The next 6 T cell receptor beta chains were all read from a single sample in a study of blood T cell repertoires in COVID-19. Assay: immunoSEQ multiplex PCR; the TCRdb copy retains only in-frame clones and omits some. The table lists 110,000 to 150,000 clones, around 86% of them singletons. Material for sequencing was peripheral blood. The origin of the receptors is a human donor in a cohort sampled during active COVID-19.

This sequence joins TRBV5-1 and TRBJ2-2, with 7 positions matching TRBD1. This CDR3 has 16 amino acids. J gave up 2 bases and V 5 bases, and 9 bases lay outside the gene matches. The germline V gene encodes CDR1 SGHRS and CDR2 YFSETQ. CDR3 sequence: CASSLGQRLNTGELFF. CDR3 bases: TGCGCCAGCAGTCTGGGACAGCGGCTTAACACCGGGGAGCTGTTTTTT.

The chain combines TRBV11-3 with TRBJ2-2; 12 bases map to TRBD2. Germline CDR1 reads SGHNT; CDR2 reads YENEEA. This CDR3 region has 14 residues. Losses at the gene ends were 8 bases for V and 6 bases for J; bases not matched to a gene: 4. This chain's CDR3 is CASSLAGGSGELFF. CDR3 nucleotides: TGTGCCAGCTCCCTAGCGGGAGGGTCCGGGGAGCTGTTTTTT.

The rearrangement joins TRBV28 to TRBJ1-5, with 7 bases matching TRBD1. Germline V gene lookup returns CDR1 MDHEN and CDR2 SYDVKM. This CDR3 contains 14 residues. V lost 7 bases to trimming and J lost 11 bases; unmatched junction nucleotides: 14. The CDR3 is CASIQGGNLLAQHF. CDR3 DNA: TGTGCCAGCATCCAGGGGGGAAATCTACTGGCCCAGCATTTT.

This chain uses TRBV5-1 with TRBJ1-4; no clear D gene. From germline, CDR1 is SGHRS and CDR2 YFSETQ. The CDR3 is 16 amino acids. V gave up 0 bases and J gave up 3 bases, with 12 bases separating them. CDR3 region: CASSLGPSLANEKLFF. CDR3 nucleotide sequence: TGCGCCAGCAGCTTGGGGCCCTCCCTAGCTAATGAAAAACTGTTTTTT.

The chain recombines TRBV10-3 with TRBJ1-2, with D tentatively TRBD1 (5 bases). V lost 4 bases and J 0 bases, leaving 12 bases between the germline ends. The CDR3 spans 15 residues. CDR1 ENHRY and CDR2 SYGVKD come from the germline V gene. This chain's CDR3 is CAISAAGEANYGYTF. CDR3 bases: TGTGCCATCAGTGCCGCGGGGGAAGCTAACTATGGCTACACCTTC.

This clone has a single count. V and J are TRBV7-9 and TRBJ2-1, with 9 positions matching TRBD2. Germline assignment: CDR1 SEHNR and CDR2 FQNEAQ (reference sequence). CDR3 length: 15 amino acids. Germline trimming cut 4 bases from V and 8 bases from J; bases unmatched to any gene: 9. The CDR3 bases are TGTGCCAGCAGCTCCGCGGGAGGGCCACTCGATGAGCAGTTCTTC. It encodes CASSSAGGPLDEQFF.